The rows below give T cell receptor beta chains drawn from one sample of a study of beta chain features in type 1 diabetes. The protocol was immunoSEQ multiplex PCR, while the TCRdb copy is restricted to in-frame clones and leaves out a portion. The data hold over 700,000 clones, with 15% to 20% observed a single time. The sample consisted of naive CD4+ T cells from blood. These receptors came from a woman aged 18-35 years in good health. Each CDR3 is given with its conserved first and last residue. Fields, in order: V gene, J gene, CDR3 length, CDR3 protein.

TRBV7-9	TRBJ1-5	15	CASSESGNRNQPQHF
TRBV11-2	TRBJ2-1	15	CASSTRQGAGNEQFF
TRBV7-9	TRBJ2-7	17	CASSLGKGTSGNYEQYF
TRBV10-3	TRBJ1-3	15	CAISEGQGRGNTIYF
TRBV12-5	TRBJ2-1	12	CASGIDYNEQFF
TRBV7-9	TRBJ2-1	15	CASSGAGQDYNEQFF
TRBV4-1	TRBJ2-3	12	CASSSWEDTQYF
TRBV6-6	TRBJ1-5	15	CASSFGTDRNQPQHF
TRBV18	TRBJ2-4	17	CASSPRQGDTAKNIQYF
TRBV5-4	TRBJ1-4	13	CASPGTGVVKLFF
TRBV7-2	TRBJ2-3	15	CASSAQGVSTDTQYF
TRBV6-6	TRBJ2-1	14	CASNRDRPTMRQFF
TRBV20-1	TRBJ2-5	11	CSAREQKTQYF
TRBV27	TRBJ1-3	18	CASSLSPDRGLPGNTIYF
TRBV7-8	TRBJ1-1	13	CASSTGLNTEAFF
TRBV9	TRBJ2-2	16	CASSQGAGPNTGELFF
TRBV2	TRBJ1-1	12	CASSGRATEAFF
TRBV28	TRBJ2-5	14	CASSLPERRETQYF
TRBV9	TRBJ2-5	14	CASSVGSGLGAQYF
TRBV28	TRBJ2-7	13	CASSFQTPYEQYF
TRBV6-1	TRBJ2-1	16	CASSAAGTGSYNEQFF
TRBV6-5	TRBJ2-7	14	CASSKNRGAYEQYF